This T cell receptor beta chain was sequenced for a study of regulatory T cells in long-lasting Graves disease. On the study more broadly: Graves' patients who were just diagnosed had used antithyroid drugs for under 3 months.

V lost 8 bases to trimming and J lost 3 bases, with 13 bases between them. CDR1 is SEHNR, CDR2 FQNEAQ, per germline (reference sequence). The CDR3 is made up of 13 amino acids. The sample holds many counts of this clonotype. Its antigen remains unidentified. The study, taken as a whole, reports: Persistent patients shared more public clonotypes (about 2,700) than newly diagnosed patients (about 1,000).

Sample time point: newly diagnosed GD, antithyroid drugs for less than 3 months. Following extraction of RNA from PBMCs, that RNA was used to make the TCR library. Construction of TCR beta libraries relied on iRepertoire HTBI primers and on Arm-PCR targeting CDR3 regions. MiXCR, run by TCRdb on the multiplex PCR reads, gives a single entry per CDR3 protein. The table shows some 340,000 distinct CDR3 sequences, with around 11% occurring only once. This same sample was also taken into another study, of T cells in Graves' hyperthyroidism and ophthalmopathy. That work adds: TCR CDR3 underwent first-round RT-PCR with the HTBI primer set. Prediction of ophthalmopathy progression came a median around 6 months pre-onset.

The sequencing used peripheral blood mononuclear cells (PBMCs), collected at new diagnosis, from a patient treated with antithyroid drugs. The TCR sequence derives from a woman between 18 and 29 years old with Graves disease. V usage is TRBV7-9 and J usage is TRBJ1-1; D gene unclear. This CDR3 reads CASVELGDTEAFF. CDR3 coding DNA: TGTGCCAGCGTCGAGTTGGGAGACACTGAAGCTTTCTTT.